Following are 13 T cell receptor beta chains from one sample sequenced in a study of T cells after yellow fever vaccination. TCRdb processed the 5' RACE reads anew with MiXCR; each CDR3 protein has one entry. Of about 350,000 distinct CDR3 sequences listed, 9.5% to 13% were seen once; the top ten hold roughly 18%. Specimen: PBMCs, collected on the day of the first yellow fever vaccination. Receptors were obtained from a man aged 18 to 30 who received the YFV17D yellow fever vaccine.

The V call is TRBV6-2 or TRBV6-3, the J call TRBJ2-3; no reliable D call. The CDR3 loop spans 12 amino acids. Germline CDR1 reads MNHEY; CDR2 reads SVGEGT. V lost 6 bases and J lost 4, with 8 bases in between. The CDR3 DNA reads TGTGCCAGCAGCCCCGCCGCAGATACGCAGTATTTT. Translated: CASSPAADTQYF.

The CDR3 region has the DNA TGTGCCAGCAGCTCGTTGGGGGGGGCCCAGGAGACCCAGTACTTC. It specifies CASSSLGGAQETQYF. The chain recombines TRBV9 with TRBJ2-5; perhaps TRBD2 as D (7 bases). CDR1 and CDR2 from the germline V gene are SGDLS and YYNGEE. The CDR3 runs 15 residues. Trimming stripped 4 bases from V and 5 bases from J, with 18 bases between.

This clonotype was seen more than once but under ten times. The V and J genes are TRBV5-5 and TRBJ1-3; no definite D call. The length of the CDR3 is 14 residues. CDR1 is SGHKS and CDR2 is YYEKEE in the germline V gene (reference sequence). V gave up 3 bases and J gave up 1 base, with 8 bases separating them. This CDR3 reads CASSSLASGNTIYF. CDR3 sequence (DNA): TGTGCCAGCAGCTCACTGGCGTCTGGAAACACCATATATTTT.

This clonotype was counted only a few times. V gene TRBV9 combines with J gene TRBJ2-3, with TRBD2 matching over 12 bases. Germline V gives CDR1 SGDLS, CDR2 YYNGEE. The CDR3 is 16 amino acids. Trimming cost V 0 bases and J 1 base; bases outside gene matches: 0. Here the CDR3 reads CASSVGLAGGTDTQYF. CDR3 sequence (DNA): TGTGCCAGCAGCGTAGGACTAGCGGGGGGCACAGATACGCAGTATTTT.

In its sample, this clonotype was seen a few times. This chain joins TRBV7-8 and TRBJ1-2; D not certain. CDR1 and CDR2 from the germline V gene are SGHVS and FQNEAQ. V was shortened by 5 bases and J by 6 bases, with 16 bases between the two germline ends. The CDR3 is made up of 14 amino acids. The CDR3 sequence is CASSPWTPADGYTF. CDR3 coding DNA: TGTGCCAGCAGCCCCTGGACCCCGGCGGATGGCTACACCTTC.

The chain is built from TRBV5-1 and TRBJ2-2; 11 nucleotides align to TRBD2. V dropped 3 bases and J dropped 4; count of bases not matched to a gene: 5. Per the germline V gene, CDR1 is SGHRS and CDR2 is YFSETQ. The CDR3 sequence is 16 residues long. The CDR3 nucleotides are TGCGCCAGCAGCTCTACTAGCGGGGGCCTCACCGGGGAGCTGTTTTTT. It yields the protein CASSSTSGGLTGELFF. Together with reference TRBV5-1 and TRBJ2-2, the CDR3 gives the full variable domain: KAGVTQTPRYLIKTRGQQVTLSCSPISGHRSVSWYQQTPGQGLQFLFEYFSETQRNKGNFPGRFSGRQFSNSRSEMNVSTLELGDSALYLCASSSTSGGLTGELFFGEGSRLTVL.

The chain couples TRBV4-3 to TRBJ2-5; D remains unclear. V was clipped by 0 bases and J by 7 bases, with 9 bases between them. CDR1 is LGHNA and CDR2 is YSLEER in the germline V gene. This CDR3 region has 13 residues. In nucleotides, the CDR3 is TGCGCCAGCAGCCAAGAGTTGGGAAGGACCCAGTACTTC. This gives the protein CASSQELGRTQYF.

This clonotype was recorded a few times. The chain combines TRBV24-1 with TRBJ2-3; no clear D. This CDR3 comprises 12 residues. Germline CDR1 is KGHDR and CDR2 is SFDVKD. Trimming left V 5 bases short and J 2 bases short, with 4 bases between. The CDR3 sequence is CATSGPTDTQYF. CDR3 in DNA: TGTGCCACCAGTGGCCCCACAGATACGCAGTATTTT.

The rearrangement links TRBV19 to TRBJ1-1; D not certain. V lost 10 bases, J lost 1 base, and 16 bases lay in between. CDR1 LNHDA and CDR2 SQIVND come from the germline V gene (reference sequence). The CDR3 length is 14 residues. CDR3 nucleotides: TGTGCCAACCCTCGTGAGGCTCCGAACACTGAAGCTTTCTTT. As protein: CANPREAPNTEAFF.

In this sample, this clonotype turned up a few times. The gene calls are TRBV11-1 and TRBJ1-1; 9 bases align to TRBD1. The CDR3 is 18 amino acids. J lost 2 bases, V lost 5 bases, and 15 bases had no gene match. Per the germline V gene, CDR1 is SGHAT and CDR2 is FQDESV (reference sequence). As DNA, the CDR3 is TGTGCCAGCAGCCCACCCCGGACCGGGGACAGGGCCAACACTGAAGCTTTCTTT. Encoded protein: CASSPPRTGDRANTEAFF. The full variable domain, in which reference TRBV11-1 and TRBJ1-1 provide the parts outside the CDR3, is EAEVAQSPRYKITEKSQAVAFWCDPISGHATLYWYRQILGQGPELLVQFQDESVVDDSQLPKDRFSAERLKGVDSTLKIQPAELGDSAMYLCASSPPRTGDRANTEAFFGQGTRLTVV.

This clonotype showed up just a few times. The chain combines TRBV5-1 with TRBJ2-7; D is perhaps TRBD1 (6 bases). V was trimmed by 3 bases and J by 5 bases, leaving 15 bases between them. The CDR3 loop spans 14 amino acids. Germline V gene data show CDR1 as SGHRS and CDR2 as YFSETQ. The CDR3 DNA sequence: TGCGCCAGCAGCTATATGACAGGCAAGAACGAGCAGTACTTC. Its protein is CASSYMTGKNEQYF. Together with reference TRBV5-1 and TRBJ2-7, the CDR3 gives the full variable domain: KAGVTQTPRYLIKTRGQQVTLSCSPISGHRSVSWYQQTPGQGLQFLFEYFSETQRNKGNFPGRFSGRQFSNSRSEMNVSTLELGDSALYLCASSYMTGKNEQYFGPGTRLTVT.

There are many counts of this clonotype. CDR3 in DNA: TGTGCCAGCAGTGTAAACAGGGGGAGCTCCTACAATGAGCAGTTCTTC. Amino acids: CASSVNRGSSYNEQFF. The chain has TRBV7-2 and TRBJ2-1; the match to TRBD1 covers 8 bases. The CDR3 sequence is 16 residues long. The V and J ends lost 6 bases and 0 bases, in that order; junction bases with no gene match: 7. CDR1 and CDR2 (germline): SGHTA, FQGNSA. Looking up the rest from reference TRBV7-2 and TRBJ2-1 gives the full variable domain: GAGVSQSPSNKVTEKGKDVELRCDPISGHTALYWYRQSLGQGLEFLIYFQGNSAPDKSGLPSDRFSAERTGGSVSTLTIQRTQQEDSAVYLCASSVNRGSSYNEQFFGPGTRLTVL.

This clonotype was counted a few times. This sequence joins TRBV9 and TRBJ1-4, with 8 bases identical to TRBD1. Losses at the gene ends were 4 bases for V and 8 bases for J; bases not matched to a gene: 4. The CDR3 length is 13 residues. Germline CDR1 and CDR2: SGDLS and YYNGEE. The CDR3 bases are TGTGCCAGCAGCAGACAGGGGAGGGAAAAACTGTTTTTT. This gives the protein CASSRQGREKLFF.